The 23 T cell receptor beta chains given below trace back to one sample, sequenced in a study of blood T cells in healthy people across ages. A second about 7 to 11 cycle PCR used barcoded and J-beta primers. TCRdb reprocessed the 5' RACE reads via MiXCR and lists one record per CDR3 protein. The sample has about 680,000 distinct CDR3 sequences, about half seen once; the top ten hold roughly 34%. What was sequenced was blood. The receptors were sampled from a woman aged 55-69 years in good health.

V gene TRBV5-1 combines with J gene TRBJ2-2; 9 nucleotides match TRBD2. The ends lost 2 bases at V and 3 bases at J; junction bases unmatched: 2. Germline values: CDR1 SGHRS, CDR2 YFSETQ. The CDR3 has 15 residues. The CDR3, as DNA: TGCGCCAGCAGCTTTGTAGCGGGAGACACCGGGGAGCTGTTTTTT. It encodes CASSFVAGDTGELFF.

CDR3 bases: TGTGCCAGCGGCCCGGCGGGAGGAGTAGACACGCAGTATTTT. Translation: CASGPAGGVDTQYF. The chain carries TRBV6-2 or TRBV6-3 and TRBJ2-3, with 8 bases identical to TRBD2. The V gene's germline CDR1 is MNHEY and CDR2 SVGEGT. The CDR3 runs 14 residues. With 8 bases clipped from V and 9 bases from J, the junction kept 13 bases outside the gene matches.

This clonotype was seen many times. The chain links TRBV12-3 or TRBV12-4 to TRBJ2-4, with D tentatively TRBD2 (6 bases). The CDR3 runs 18 residues. Trimming took 1 base from V and 0 from J, leaving 16 bases between them. The CDR3 nucleotides read TGTGCCAGCAGTTTAGTTGGGACTCCCAATCCAGCCAAAAACATTCAGTACTTC. Amino acids: CASSLVGTPNPAKNIQYF.

The chain is built from TRBV6-2 or TRBV6-3 and TRBJ2-1; 9 bases align to TRBD1. CDR1 and CDR2 (germline): MNHEY, SVGEGT. The CDR3 has 15 residues. With 7 bases clipped from V and 4 bases from J, the junction kept 8 bases outside the gene matches. In DNA, the CDR3 is TGTGCCAGCAACAAACACGGACAGGGGTACAATGAGCAGTTCTTC. Translated, it gives CASNKHGQGYNEQFF.

This clonotype has just a few counts. This chain connects TRBV4-2 to TRBJ1-5; TRBD1 agrees at 7 bases. The CDR3 sequence is 13 residues long. V trimming: 3 bases; J trimming: 11 bases; junction bases outside the gene matches: 7. CDR1 is LGHNA and CDR2 is YNFKEQ in the germline V gene. The CDR3 bases are TGTGCCAGCAGCCAGGGAGGGGGCAGAACCCAGCATTTT. Amino acid sequence: CASSQGGGRTQHF.

This clonotype has only a few counts. The chain uses TRBV6-6 and TRBJ1-2; D gene ambiguous. The CDR3 has 12 residues. Trimming cost V 0 bases and J 4 bases, with 3 bases left between them. Germline V lookup: CDR1 MNHNY, CDR2 SVGAGI (reference sequence). The CDR3 loop reads CASSYSAYGYTF. The CDR3 nucleotides read TGTGCCAGCAGTTACTCCGCCTATGGCTACACCTTC.

V gene TRBV2 combines with J gene TRBJ2-3; D unresolved. This CDR3 region has 12 residues. CDR1 is SNHLY, CDR2 FYNNEI, per germline. V was pared by 6 bases and J by 2 bases, with 6 bases between. CDR3 sequence: CASRAPTDTQYF. The CDR3 coding sequence is TGTGCCAGCAGGGCCCCCACAGATACGCAGTATTTT. The full variable domain, with the rest looked up from reference TRBV2 and TRBJ2-3, is EPEVTQTPSHQVTQMGQEVILRCVPISNHLYFYWYRQILGQKVEFLVSFYNNEISEKSEIFDDQFSVERPDGSNFTLKIRSTKLEDSAMYFCASRAPTDTQYFGPGTRLTVL.

This clonotype occurred a few times. The gene calls are TRBV7-2 and TRBJ2-4, with 7 bases matching TRBD2. The closer fit of TRBJ2-7 to the DNA end suggests the J call may be wrong. The CDR3 is made up of 14 amino acids. Germline CDR1 and CDR2: SGHTA and FQGNSA. The CDR3 DNA sequence: TGTGCCAGCAGCTTGGAGGGAGGGTGGGGCGAGCAGTACTTC. Protein sequence: CASSLEGGWGEQYF.

This chain joins TRBV6-1 and TRBJ1-2; 7 bases agree with TRBD1. This CDR3 is built from 15 residues. The V and J ends lost 8 bases and 1 base, in that order; junction bases with no gene match: 10. Germline lookup yields CDR1 MNHNS and CDR2 SASEGT. CDR3 protein: CASEGQLFLNYGYTF. The CDR3 nucleotides are TGTGCCAGCGAGGGACAGCTTTTCCTTAACTATGGCTACACCTTC.

This chain joins TRBV27 and TRBJ2-4; 8 bases are a match to TRBD2. CDR1 is MNHEY and CDR2 is SMNVEV in the germline V gene (reference sequence). Germline trimming cut 3 bases from V and 7 bases from J; bases unmatched to any gene: 14. This CDR3 has 17 residues. This chain's CDR3 is CASSFGLAGPEGNIQYF. The CDR3, as DNA: TGTGCCAGCAGTTTCGGTCTAGCGGGTCCGGAGGGGAACATTCAGTACTTC.

V usage is TRBV29-1 and J usage is TRBJ2-2, with D perhaps matching TRBD2 (6 bases). The germline V and J ends were trimmed by 3 bases and 4 bases, with 12 bases remaining between them. The length of the CDR3 is 14 residues. CDR1 and CDR2 (germline): SQVTM, ANQGSEA. The CDR3 DNA follows: TGCAGCGTTGACGGAGGGGCGGGCACCGGGGAGCTGTTTTTT. Its protein is CSVDGGAGTGELFF.

This chain connects TRBV29-1 to TRBJ1-2; D perhaps matches TRBD1 (6 bases). V lost 0 bases, J lost 6 bases, and 14 bases lay in between. This CDR3 contains 14 residues. The germline V gene has CDR1 SQVTM and CDR2 ANQGSEA. The CDR3 DNA follows: TGCAGCGTTGAAGAGGGGCCAGGGGAGGATGGCTACACCTTC. Protein: CSVEEGPGEDGYTF.

In nucleotides, the CDR3 is TGTGCCAGCAGCACCGACACAGGAAATGAAAAACTGTTTTTT. Protein product: CASSTDTGNEKLFF. The V gene is TRBV7-2, the J gene TRBJ1-4; D is perhaps TRBD1 (5 bases). The CDR3 loop spans 14 amino acids. Trimming left V 5 bases short and J 5 bases short, with 12 bases between. Germline-derived CDR1 and CDR2 are SGHTA and FQGNSA. Looking up the rest from reference TRBV7-2 and TRBJ1-4 gives the full variable domain: GAGVSQSPSNKVTEKGKDVELRCDPISGHTALYWYRQSLGQGLEFLIYFQGNSAPDKSGLPSDRFSAERTGGSVSTLTIQRTQQEDSAVYLCASSTDTGNEKLFFGSGTQLSVL.

The V call is TRBV6-9, the J call TRBJ1-5; TRBD1 aligns across 7 bases. This CDR3 comprises 12 residues. Germline CDR1 is MNHGY and CDR2 is SVAAGI. Germline trimming cut 7 bases from V and 4 bases from J; bases unmatched to any gene: 1. CDR3 bases: TGTGCCAGCACACAGGGGAATCAGCCCCAGCATTTT. Translation gives CASTQGNQPQHF.

This rearrangement joins TRBV5-1 to TRBJ2-7; weak D call: TRBD2 (6 bases). The CDR3 totals 14 residues. CDR1 and CDR2 (germline): SGHRS, YFSETQ. The germline V and J ends were trimmed by 0 bases and 7 bases, with 14 bases remaining between them. This CDR3 reads CASSLEGTSNEQYF. The CDR3, as DNA: TGCGCCAGCAGCTTGGAGGGGACTTCCAATGAGCAGTACTTC. Using reference TRBV5-1 and TRBJ2-7 for the parts outside the CDR3, the full variable domain is KAGVTQTPRYLIKTRGQQVTLSCSPISGHRSVSWYQQTPGQGLQFLFEYFSETQRNKGNFPGRFSGRQFSNSRSEMNVSTLELGDSALYLCASSLEGTSNEQYFGPGTRLTVT.

J is TRBJ2-7 and V is TRBV6-1; D is possibly TRBD2 (6 bases). Germline CDR1 and CDR2: MNHNS and SASEGT. Trimming removed 4 bases at V and 0 bases at J, with 16 bases between. This CDR3 spans 16 amino acids. CDR3 region: CASSGGGRLSSYEQYF. The CDR3 DNA reads as TGTGCCAGCAGTGGGGGAGGAAGGCTTAGCTCCTACGAGCAGTACTTC.

This clonotype was seen only a few times. The rearrangement joins TRBV6-5 to TRBJ2-7, with D hard to call. Germline CDR1 MNHEY, CDR2 SVGAGI. Trimming removed 0 bases from V and 2 bases from J, with 8 bases in between. This CDR3 region has 14 residues. CDR3 protein: CASSYSGEAYEQYF. In nucleotides, the CDR3 is TGTGCCAGCAGTTACTCTGGCGAAGCCTACGAGCAGTACTTC.

This clonotype was detected once. The CDR3 sequence is CASKLTGAFEAFF. The DNA for the CDR3 is TGTGCCAGCAAGCTTACAGGGGCTTTTGAAGCTTTCTTT. The genes are TRBV12-3 or TRBV12-4 and TRBJ1-1; 7 bases fit TRBD1. The CDR3 contains 13 residues. V gave up 7 bases and J gave up 7 bases; unmatched junction bases: 9.

With respect to this clonotype: Its ends do not fully match the called genes, so a read error is possible. This rearrangement joins TRBV7-2 to TRBJ2-5, with D possibly matching TRBD2 (6 bases). The DNA end is more similar to TRBJ2-7, so the J call may be wrong. Germline V lookup: CDR1 SGHTA, CDR2 FQGNSA. CDR3 size: 16 residues. The CDR3 region is CAGSPPLYREYHEQYF. DNA of the CDR3: TGTGCCGGCAGCCCACCTCTTTATCGGGAGTATCACGAGCAGTACTTC.

This rearrangement joins TRBV28 to TRBJ2-7, with D unresolved. There are 14 residues in the CDR3. Germline V gives CDR1 MDHEN, CDR2 SYDVKM. Between the trimmed V and J ends, which lost 5 bases and 4 bases, there was a span of 15 bases. The CDR3 sequence: CASSATETRYEQYF. In DNA form, the CDR3 reads TGTGCCAGCAGTGCTACCGAGACCCGGTACGAGCAGTACTTC.

The chain carries TRBV6-1 and TRBJ1-2; perhaps TRBD1 as D (6 bases). This CDR3 spans 13 amino acids. The V and J ends lost 6 bases and 4 bases respectively, with 12 bases between them. Germline CDR1 reads MNHNS; CDR2 reads SASEGT. The CDR3 region is CASSRTESYGYTF. The CDR3 bases are TGTGCCAGCAGCCGGACAGAGTCCTATGGCTACACCTTC.

The sample holds a few counts of this clonotype. The chain carries TRBV10-3 and TRBJ2-3, with no clear D. The CDR3 sequence is 14 residues long. Trimming cost V 11 bases and J 3 bases, with 18 bases left between them. Germline V lookup: CDR1 ENHRY, CDR2 SYGVKD. The CDR3 sequence is CASTAAGETDTQYF. In nucleotides, the CDR3 is TGTGCCTCTACCGCCGCAGGCGAGACAGATACGCAGTATTTT.

The V and J genes are TRBV7-3 and TRBJ2-5; 12 bases are shared with TRBD2. With 4 bases clipped from V and 11 bases from J, the junction kept 11 bases outside the gene matches. In germline, CDR1 is SGHTA, CDR2 FQGTGA. The CDR3 contains 15 residues. The chain's CDR3 is CASSSTSGRVNEQYF. In DNA form, the CDR3 reads TGTGCCAGCAGCTCGACTAGCGGGAGAGTTAATGAGCAGTACTTC.